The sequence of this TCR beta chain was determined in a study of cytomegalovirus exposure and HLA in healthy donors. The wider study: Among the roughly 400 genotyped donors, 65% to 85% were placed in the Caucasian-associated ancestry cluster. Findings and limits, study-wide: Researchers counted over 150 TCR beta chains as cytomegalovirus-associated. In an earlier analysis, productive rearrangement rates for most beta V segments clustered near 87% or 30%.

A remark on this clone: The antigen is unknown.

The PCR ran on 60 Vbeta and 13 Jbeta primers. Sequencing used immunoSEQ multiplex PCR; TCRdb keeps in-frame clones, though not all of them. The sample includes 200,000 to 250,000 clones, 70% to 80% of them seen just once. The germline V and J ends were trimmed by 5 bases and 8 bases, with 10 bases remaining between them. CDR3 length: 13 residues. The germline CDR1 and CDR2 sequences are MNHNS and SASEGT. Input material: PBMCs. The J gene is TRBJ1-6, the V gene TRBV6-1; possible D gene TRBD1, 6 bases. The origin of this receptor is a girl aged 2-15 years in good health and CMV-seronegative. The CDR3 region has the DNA TGTGCCAGCAGTCCCAACAGGGATTCACCCCTCCACTTT. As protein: CASSPNRDSPLHF.